This T cell receptor (beta chain) was recorded in a study of T-cell reconstitution after alpha-beta-depleted transplantation in children. CDR1 and CDR2 (germline): SGHAT, FQDESV (reference sequence). After removal of 0 bases from V and 4 bases from J, the junction contained 13 bases not matched to a gene. The CDR3 loop spans 20 amino acids. This clonotype was detected many times. What it binds is not known. The TCRbeta library incorporated unique molecular identifiers. TCRdb ran MiXCR on the PCR reads and lists one entry per CDR3 protein. The table records 250,000 to 300,000 distinct CDR3 sequences, about 9.4% of them present only once. Study outcomes and limitations: Surviving recipient T cells and thymic progenitors underlay high day-60 TCRbeta diversity in some patients. At one year after transplant, newly produced T cells mostly accounted for T-cell counts and diversity. It was reported that alpha-beta T cells came from several hundred expanded graft clones (about two months after transplant).

V and J are TRBV11-1 and TRBJ2-5; 14 bases align to TRBD2. This sequence was found in a boy under two years old with acute myeloid leukemia, due to receive a stem cell transplant. The sequencing here drew on PBMCs, taken before TCRalphabeta/CD19-depleted stem cell transplant. The CDR3 protein is CASSLAPWAGTSGRTETQYF. The CDR3 region has the DNA TGTGCCAGCAGCTTAGCTCCGTGGGCCGGGACTAGCGGGAGAACAGAGACCCAGTACTTC.